This T cell receptor beta chain was recovered during a study of identical twins (dated by TCRdb to about 2016). The study in broad terms: To test whether fetal clonotypes persist, this study deep-sequenced TCR alpha and beta repertoires from monozygotic twins, from unrelated adults of various ages, and from cord blood. Replicate twin experiments were performed at different times using different library preparation protocols to rule out contamination.

Every donor was a healthy Caucasian. The CDR3 covers 15 residues, taking in both the cysteine and the phenylalanine. The only DNA kept is the CDR3, 45 bases in frame from the first base. CDR1 and CDR2, per the germline V gene, are SGHDN and FVKESK. V loses 2 bases at its end and J loses 5 bases; junction bases beyond the gene matches: 6. This clonotype was found a few times. What antigen it recognizes has not been identified. Base-call qualities are not available, and no considerably larger clone is one nucleotide away. Libraries were made using 5' RACE. Sequencer: Illumina HiSeq 2000. A universal primer binding site was added through template switching, and the final cDNA carried a unique molecular identifier so that TCR cDNA molecules could be counted accurately. First-strand cDNA for TCR alpha and beta chains was synthesized from specific primers in the conserved constant-segment region. To control for contamination, every cDNA library carried two barcodes: a SMART-Mk sample barcode plus Illumina barcodes. TruSeq adapter sequences and Illumina sample barcodes were added in two successive PCR steps. The TCR alpha and beta cDNA libraries were sequenced on the Illumina HiSeq platform using custom primers. The paper's processing steps were these. MiGEC was used to process raw reads and extract unique molecular identifiers, and MiXCR was used to find CDR3 positions. For each individual, recombination models were inferred using an EM algorithm with the repgenHMM and IGoR tools. Shared clonotypes were analyzed with the tcR package in R, and sharing was normalized by the product of cloneset sizes. To study raw recombination without the effects of thymic and clonal selection, out-of-frame nonproductive sequences were analyzed. The raw public data were reprocessed by TCRdb itself: fastp quality trimming at Q25, MiXCR clonotype calling, in-frame beta chains only. Rows with one shared CDR3 protein collapse into an entry with the most common genes and DNA. Clone size and V and J calls follow TCRdb, not the original study. This sample has 1.5 million to 2 million distinct CDR3 sequences in its table, and about 32% of those were observed once. The ten largest clonotypes hold 0.25% to 0.3% of the sample.

What the study reported, not specific to this receptor: The excess sharing between twins in beta out-of-frame sequences was weaker because fewer shared sequences reduced the signal-to-noise ratio. Out-of-frame TCR alpha sharing in monozygotic twins was systematically underestimated by recombination models, whereas sharing between unrelated individuals was in agreement with the recombination models. Compared with coincidental sharing between unrelated individuals, an excess of low generation-probability sequences was observed among out-of-frame TCR alpha sequences shared between twins. Because the same donors could not be followed over many years, the conclusions depended on cross-sectional statistical analysis. Fewer insertions were carried by abundant cord blood beta clonotypes, a similar but weaker trend appeared in young adult naive repertoires, and no such trend appeared in memory repertoires. Invariant T cells such as MAIT and iNKT could partly confound zero-insertion analyses, though diverse VJ usage argued against this for most clonotypes.

This TCR came from a newborn girl in good health. The sequence is built from TRBV14 and TRBJ2-5, and 9 bases in between align with TRBD2. What was sequenced was cord blood. CDR3 protein: CASSQFVLAGETQYF. At the DNA level, the sequence is TGTGCCAGCAGCCAATTCGTCCTAGCGGGGGAGACCCAGTACTTC.